The 20 T cell receptor beta chains below were found in one sample sequenced in a study of regulatory T cells in long-lasting Graves disease. Construction of TCR beta libraries relied on iRepertoire HTBI primers and on Arm-PCR targeting CDR3 regions. One entry per CDR3 protein, called by TCRdb with MiXCR from the multiplex PCR reads. This table has hundreds of thousands of distinct CDR3 sequences, 16% appearing once. As to time point: newly diagnosed GD, antithyroid drugs for less than 3 months. Generation of the TCR library employed RNA extracted from PBMCs. These records were also assigned to another study, of T cells in Graves' hyperthyroidism and ophthalmopathy.

The sequenced sample was peripheral blood mononuclear cells (PBMCs), obtained at new diagnosis, from a patient treated with antithyroid drugs. These TCRs come from a woman aged 25 to 39 with Graves disease.

There are many counts of this clonotype. This chain links TRBV6-1 with TRBJ2-7; possibly TRBD1 or TRBD2 for D (5 bases each). Germline lookup yields CDR1 MNHNS and CDR2 SASEGT. Trimming pared 7 bases from V and 2 bases from J, leaving 12 bases between. The CDR3 loop spans 13 amino acids. CDR3 sequence: CASTTGTAYEQYF. In DNA form, the CDR3 reads TGTGCCAGCACAACCGGGACCGCCTACGAGCAGTACTTC.

This clonotype was counted a few times. V gene TRBV18 combines with J gene TRBJ1-1; 8 positions agree with TRBD1. V shed 4 bases, J shed 4 bases, and the junction held 11 bases outside the gene matches. The germline CDR1 and CDR2 sequences are KGHSH and LQKENI. The CDR3 contains 16 residues. CDR3 bases: TGTGCCAGCTCACAGGGACAGGAGGGGCTAGGCACTGAAGCTTTCTTT. It is translated as CASSQGQEGLGTEAFF. Drawing the rest from reference TRBV18 and TRBJ1-1, the complete variable domain is NAGVMQNPRHLVRRRGQEARLRCSPMKGHSHVYWYRQLPEEGLKFMVYLQKENIIDESGMPKERFSAEFPKEGPSILRIQQVVRGDSAAYFCASSQGQEGLGTEAFFGQGTRLTVV.

This clonotype has at least ten counts. V usage is TRBV3-1 and J usage is TRBJ2-5; no definite D call. Germline CDR1 reads LGHDT; CDR2 reads YNNKEL (reference sequence). Trimming left V 6 bases short and J 9 bases short, with 14 bases between. The CDR3 loop spans 12 amino acids. CDR3 nucleotides: TGTGCCAGCAGTTTCAAAAGCGAGCCCCAGTACTTC. Its translation is CASSFKSEPQYF.

Ten or more counts support this clonotype. The chain recombines TRBV7-9 with TRBJ2-1; 8 positions match TRBD1. The CDR3 runs 16 residues. Germline V gene data show CDR1 as SEHNR and CDR2 as FQNEAQ (reference sequence). V was pared by 2 bases and J by 4 bases, with 7 bases of the junction left unmatched. Here the CDR3 DNA reads TGTGCCAGCAGCTTAATTTCTGGGACAGGTTACAATGAGCAGTTCTTC. It yields the protein CASSLISGTGYNEQFF.

A few counts support this clonotype. This chain joins TRBV19 and TRBJ1-1, with TRBD1 as a possible D gene (6 bases). Germline V CDR1 and CDR2: LNHDA, SQIVND (reference sequence). V shed 10 bases and J shed 1 base, with 22 bases lying between them. There are 16 residues in the CDR3. CDR3 amino acids: CATARGGKVGNTEAFF. In DNA form, the CDR3 reads TGTGCCACCGCCAGAGGGGGAAAGGTAGGGAACACTGAAGCTTTCTTT. Full variable domain (missing parts from reference TRBV19 and TRBJ1-1): DGGITQSPKYLFRKEGQNVTLSCEQNLNHDAMYWYRQDPGQGLRLIYYSQIVNDFQKGDIAEGYSVSREKKESFPLTVTSAQKNPTAFYLCATARGGKVGNTEAFFGQGTRLTVV.

The chain has TRBV5-1 and TRBJ2-1; TRBD2 matches at 7 bases. Trimming at V came to 3 bases and at J to 7 bases, leaving 13 bases not matched to a gene. Per germline, CDR1 SGHRS and CDR2 YFSETQ. This CDR3 contains 16 residues. CDR3 bases: TGCGCCAGCAGCTGGATAGCGGGCGGGGCGGGGAATGAGCAGTTCTTC. Encoded protein: CASSWIAGGAGNEQFF.

This clonotype was picked up many times. Here the CDR3 reads CASSPGQGLHEQYF. The CDR3 DNA is TGTGCCAGCAGTCCCGGACAGGGTTTGCACGAGCAGTACTTC. The gene calls are TRBV12-3 or TRBV12-4 and TRBJ2-7; 8 bases line up with TRBD1. This CDR3 spans 14 amino acids. The trim removed 5 bases at V and 5 bases at J, leaving 8 bases unmatched.

This clonotype was seen ten or more times. This chain connects TRBV7-9 to TRBJ2-1, with D tentatively TRBD2 (5 bases). The germline CDR1 and CDR2 sequences are SEHNR and FQNEAQ (reference sequence). This CDR3 is 12 amino acids long. V lost 3 bases and J lost 10, with 10 bases in between. This chain's CDR3 is CASSFRTPEQFF. The CDR3 DNA reads as TGTGCCAGCAGCTTTCGGACTCCCGAGCAGTTCTTC.

This clonotype was counted between two and nine times. This rearrangement joins TRBV4-1 to TRBJ2-7; D assignment may be TRBD1 or TRBD2 (6 bases each). The CDR3 loop spans 16 amino acids. Germline assignment: CDR1 MGHRA and CDR2 YSYEKL. The V end was cut by 0 bases, the J end by 4 bases, with 16 bases between. The CDR3 loop is CASSQDLTGAAYEQYF. In DNA form, the CDR3 reads TGCGCCAGCAGCCAAGATTTAACGGGGGCGGCGTACGAGCAGTACTTC.

This clonotype came up many times. V gene TRBV12-3 or TRBV12-4 combines with J gene TRBJ1-1; tentatively, D is TRBD1 (6 bases). The CDR3 length is 13 residues. Trimming pared 8 bases from V and 1 base from J, leaving 11 bases between. CDR3 sequence: CASCLGGNTEAFF. CDR3 DNA: TGTGCCAGCTGCCTAGGGGGGAACACTGAAGCTTTCTTT.

The J gene is TRBJ2-1, the V gene TRBV19; D is undetermined. V was trimmed by 7 bases and J by 1 base, leaving 11 bases between them. Germline V gives CDR1 LNHDA, CDR2 SQIVND (reference sequence). The CDR3 length is 14 residues. The CDR3 DNA reads TGTGCCAGTATCAACTCCGGGTCCTACAATGAGCAGTTCTTC. This gives the protein CASINSGSYNEQFF.

This clonotype has a count of ten or more. The chain recombines TRBV19 with TRBJ2-7; a weak D match, TRBD1 (6 bases). CDR1 is LNHDA and CDR2 is SQIVND in the germline V gene (reference sequence). This CDR3 region has 14 residues. Deletions cut 2 bases from V and 1 base from J, with 9 bases between. CDR3 sequence (DNA): TGTGCCAGTAGTATAATGACAGGTTCCTACGAGCAGTACTTC. Residues: CASSIMTGSYEQYF. The variable domain in full, completed from reference TRBV19 and TRBJ2-7, reads DGGITQSPKYLFRKEGQNVTLSCEQNLNHDAMYWYRQDPGQGLRLIYYSQIVNDFQKGDIAEGYSVSREKKESFPLTVTSAQKNPTAFYLCASSIMTGSYEQYFGPGTRLTVT.

The sample holds many counts of this clonotype. This chain joins TRBV28 and TRBJ1-2, with TRBD1 matching over 7 bases. J was trimmed by 4 bases and V by 6 bases; bases with no gene match: 5. CDR3 size: 13 residues. Looked up from germline, CDR1 is MDHEN and CDR2 is SYDVKM. CDR3 protein: CASSWGQSYGYTF. In nucleotides, the CDR3 is TGTGCCAGCAGCTGGGGACAGAGCTATGGCTACACCTTC.

This clonotype was observed many times. The rearrangement links TRBV12-3 or TRBV12-4 to TRBJ2-7; D gene unclear. This CDR3 is 14 amino acids long. V gave up 3 bases and J gave up 7 bases, with 16 bases separating them. In nucleotides, the CDR3 is TGTGCCAGCAGTTTGACGCCGGCTGTTTGGGAGCAGTACTTC. Translated: CASSLTPAVWEQYF.

This clonotype was recorded at least ten times. V gene TRBV11-2 combines with J gene TRBJ2-1; 8 bases match TRBD2. The germline V gene encodes CDR1 SGHAT and CDR2 FQNNGV. The V gene end was trimmed by 0 bases and the J gene end by 8 bases; junction bases not matched to a gene: 9. The CDR3 totals 16 residues. CDR3 region: CASSLDSGLVIYEQFF. The CDR3 bases are TGTGCCAGCAGCTTAGATTCGGGACTAGTTATATATGAGCAGTTCTTC.

At least ten counts were recorded for this clonotype. V gene TRBV29-1 combines with J gene TRBJ1-4, with D possibly matching TRBD1 (5 bases). CDR1 is SQVTM and CDR2 is ANQGSEA in the germline V gene. V lost 4 bases, J lost 14 bases, and 17 bases lay in between. The CDR3 length is 12 residues. The CDR3: CSVAPLVGGLFF. The CDR3 DNA follows: TGCAGCGTTGCTCCCCTAGTTGGGGGTCTGTTTTTT.

There are a few counts of this clonotype. This may come from a read error, since a much larger clone is one base off. V gene TRBV6-2 or TRBV6-3 combines with J gene TRBJ2-5; 7 positions match TRBD2. The CDR3 has 14 amino acids. From germline, CDR1 is MNHEY and CDR2 SVGEGT. V lost 11 bases, J lost 4 bases, and 13 bases stayed unmatched. The CDR3 region is CAGWRGSIGETQYF. In DNA, the CDR3 is TGTGCCGGCTGGCGCGGGAGTATTGGAGAGACCCAGTACTTC.

This clonotype was seen only a few times. This rearrangement joins TRBV20-1 to TRBJ2-5, with 9 bases fitting TRBD2. There are 16 residues in the CDR3. The germline V gene encodes CDR1 DFQATT and CDR2 SNEGSKA (reference sequence). Trimming took 5 bases from V and 0 from J; bases not matched to a gene: 10. The DNA for the CDR3 is TGCAGTGCTGAGGGACTAGCCGGGAAGTACCAAGAGACCCAGTACTTC. Protein: CSAEGLAGKYQETQYF.

This clonotype was seen repeatedly, ten times or more. The rearrangement uses TRBV6-2 or TRBV6-3 and TRBJ1-1, with a tentative D call TRBD1 (5 bases). CDR1 is MNHEY and CDR2 is SVGEGT in the germline V gene. Between the trimmed V and J ends, which lost 6 bases and 4 bases, there was a span of 9 bases. CDR3 length: 12 residues. CDR3 DNA sequence: TGTGCCAGCAGACGGGGGTTCACTGAAGCTTTCTTT. Amino acids: CASRRGFTEAFF.

This clonotype has at least ten counts. The chain uses TRBV28 and TRBJ1-1; a possible D gene is TRBD1 (5 bases). The CDR3 runs 13 residues. Germline assignment: CDR1 MDHEN and CDR2 SYDVKM. Trimming shortened V by 7 bases and J by 1 base, and 10 bases separated the two germline ends. The CDR3 DNA reads as TGTGCCAGCATTCAGGGCACGAACACTGAAGCTTTCTTT. Its protein product is CASIQGTNTEAFF.